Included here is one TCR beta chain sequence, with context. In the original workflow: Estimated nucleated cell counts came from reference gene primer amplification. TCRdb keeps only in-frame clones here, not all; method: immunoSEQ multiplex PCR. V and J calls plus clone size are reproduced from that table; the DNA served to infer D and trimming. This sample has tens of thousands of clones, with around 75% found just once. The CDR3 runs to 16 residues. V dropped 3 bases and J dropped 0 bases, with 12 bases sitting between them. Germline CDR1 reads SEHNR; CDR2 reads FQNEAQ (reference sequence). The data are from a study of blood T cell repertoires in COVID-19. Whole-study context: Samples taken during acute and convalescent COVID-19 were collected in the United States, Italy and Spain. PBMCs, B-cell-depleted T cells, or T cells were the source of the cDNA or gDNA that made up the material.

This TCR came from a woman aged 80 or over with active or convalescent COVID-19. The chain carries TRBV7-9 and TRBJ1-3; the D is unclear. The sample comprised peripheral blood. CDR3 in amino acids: CASSFFRSISGNTIYF. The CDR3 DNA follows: TGTGCCAGCAGCTTCTTCAGGTCCATCTCTGGAAACACCATATATTTT.